The 24 T cell receptor beta chains listed next were all sequenced from one sample in a study of response to subunit inactivated influenza vaccine. TCRdb called the RT-PCR reads again in MiXCR, with one record for every CDR3 protein. The sample holds almost 600,000 distinct CDR3 sequences, about 15% seen once. Sequences were derived from PBMCs from blood, sampled approximately 12 days after vaccination. Receptors originate from a man aged 50 or older who received an inactivated influenza vaccine.

A few counts support this clonotype. The chain combines TRBV4-1 with TRBJ2-5; the D is unclear. Germline V gene data show CDR1 as MGHRA and CDR2 as YSYEKL. V was trimmed by 4 bases and J by 5 bases, leaving 26 bases between them. The CDR3 is made up of 18 amino acids. For the CDR3, the DNA is TGCGCCAGCAGCCCCCAAGGCCCTCCGACACCAGAATTTGAGACCCAGTACTTC. It yields the protein CASSPQGPPTPEFETQYF.

The V gene is TRBV7-9, the J gene TRBJ2-7; D might be TRBD1 (6 bases). Germline lookup yields CDR1 SEHNR and CDR2 FQNEAQ (reference sequence). Between the trimmed V and J ends, which lost 5 bases and 6 bases, there was a span of 11 bases. This CDR3 has 12 residues. DNA of the CDR3: TGTGCCAGCAGCCGGACAGAAATCGAGCAGTACTTC. This sequence encodes CASSRTEIEQYF.

This clonotype came up a few times. V usage is TRBV10-3 and J usage is TRBJ2-5; D possibly corresponds to TRBD1 (6 bases). This CDR3 contains 13 residues. V was shortened by 2 bases and J by 6 bases, with 10 bases between the two germline ends. Germline V gene lookup returns CDR1 ENHRY and CDR2 SYGVKD. CDR3 DNA sequence: TGTGCCATCAGTGAGGTGGGGGCTAAGACCCAGTACTTC. Protein product: CAISEVGAKTQYF.

This clonotype has at least ten counts. The chain combines TRBV6-1 with TRBJ1-1, with TRBD1 identical over 7 bases. The CDR3 sequence is 14 residues long. Germline V gives CDR1 MNHNS, CDR2 SASEGT. Unmatched junction bases numbered 7, after V lost 8 bases and J lost 1 base. The CDR3 spells CASSLEGANTEAFF. The CDR3, as DNA: TGTGCCAGCTCCCTGGAGGGGGCGAACACTGAAGCTTTCTTT.

The chain has TRBV6-1 and TRBJ1-1; D might be TRBD1 (5 bases). Germline lookup yields CDR1 MNHNS and CDR2 SASEGT. The CDR3 sequence is 14 residues long. Trimming stripped 6 bases from V and 3 bases from J, with 14 bases between. The CDR3 spells CASSQTVGYTEAFF. CDR3 bases: TGTGCCAGCAGCCAGACAGTGGGGTACACTGAAGCTTTCTTT.

This clonotype came up many times. The chain recombines TRBV20-1 with TRBJ1-5; 10 nucleotides match TRBD1. The germline gives CDR1 DFQATT, CDR2 SNEGSKA (reference sequence). V trimming: 5 bases; J trimming: 5 bases; junction bases outside the gene matches: 3. The length of the CDR3 is 13 residues. The CDR3 spells CSAQTGGDQPQHF. The CDR3 DNA reads as TGCAGTGCTCAGACAGGGGGCGATCAGCCCCAGCATTTT.

The chain recombines TRBV28 with TRBJ1-5, with D maybe TRBD1 (6 bases). Germline V lookup: CDR1 MDHEN, CDR2 SYDVKM. The CDR3 consists of 14 residues. Trimming stripped 3 bases from V and 3 bases from J, with 9 bases between. As DNA, the CDR3 is TGTGCCAGCAGTTTCGGGACACCCAATCAGCCCCAGCATTTT. It is translated as CASSFGTPNQPQHF.

This clonotype was counted a few times. This rearrangement joins TRBV20-1 to TRBJ2-3; 8 bases align to TRBD2. This CDR3 has 14 residues. CDR1 and CDR2 (germline): DFQATT, SNEGSKA (reference sequence). J gave up 6 bases and V 1 base, and 6 bases lay outside the gene matches. This CDR3 reads CSARVSGSLDTQYF. In DNA form, the CDR3 reads TGCAGTGCTAGAGTGAGCGGGAGTCTGGATACGCAGTATTTT.

There are a few counts of this clonotype. V is TRBV29-1 and J is TRBJ2-1; no clear D. The CDR3 spans 11 residues. The V and J ends lost 8 bases and 7 bases respectively, with 12 bases between them. Germline V gene data show CDR1 as SQVTM and CDR2 as ANQGSEA. The CDR3 region is CSTSFRNEQFF. The CDR3 coding sequence is TGCAGCACATCCTTCCGTAATGAGCAGTTCTTC.

Only a few counts were recorded for this clonotype. The chain employs TRBV5-1 and TRBJ2-7; D is perhaps TRBD1 (6 bases). This CDR3 region has 13 residues. Trimming took 0 bases from V and 6 from J, leaving 10 bases between them. The V gene's germline CDR1 is SGHRS and CDR2 YFSETQ. In nucleotides, the CDR3 is TGCGCCAGCAGCTTGGTGGGGGCCTCCGAGCAGTACTTC. Its protein product is CASSLVGASEQYF.

This clonotype showed up just a few times. The chain joins TRBV28 to TRBJ2-1, with 8 nucleotides matching TRBD2. The CDR3 sequence is 16 residues long. Germline values: CDR1 MDHEN, CDR2 SYDVKM. V dropped 7 bases and J dropped 1; count of bases not matched to a gene: 9. CDR3 protein: CASNRGGTSSYNEQFF. CDR3 nucleotides: TGTGCCAGCAATCGGGGCGGGACTAGTTCCTACAATGAGCAGTTCTTC.

This clonotype was recorded a few times. The rearrangement uses TRBV12-3 or TRBV12-4 and TRBJ2-7; D call uncertain. V was clipped by 3 bases and J by 0 bases, with 9 bases between them. The CDR3 length is 14 residues. CDR3 DNA sequence: TGTGCCAGCAGTTTCGGGCGGAGCTCCTACGAGCAGTACTTC. This translates into CASSFGRSSYEQYF.

The chain joins TRBV29-1 to TRBJ1-2; TRBD1 aligns across 7 bases. Trimming removed 6 bases from V and 2 bases from J; junction bases left unmatched: 9. CDR1 is SQVTM and CDR2 is ANQGSEA in the germline V gene. The CDR3 loop spans 14 amino acids. This CDR3 reads CSVLGGGRNYGYTF. As DNA, the CDR3 is TGCAGCGTCCTAGGAGGGGGCAGAAACTATGGCTACACCTTC.

The chain employs TRBV20-1 and TRBJ2-5; the match to TRBD2 covers 7 bases. CDR3 size: 14 residues. Germline CDR1 DFQATT, CDR2 SNEGSKA (reference sequence). The V segment lost 3 bases and the J segment 2 bases; nucleotides outside the gene matches: 6. The CDR3 DNA sequence: TGCAGTGCTAGTTCCGGGACTACTCAAGAGACCCAGTACTTC. Amino acids: CSASSGTTQETQYF.

This clonotype was observed many times. The CDR3 region is CSAKDRTGGSGYTF. In DNA form, the CDR3 reads TGCAGTGCTAAAGACCGGACAGGGGGAAGCGGCTACACCTTC. This chain links TRBV20-1 with TRBJ1-2; 10 nucleotides agree with TRBD1. The junction had 10 bases not matched to a gene; V was cut back by 4 bases and J by 8 bases. The CDR3 covers 14 residues. The V gene's germline CDR1 is DFQATT and CDR2 SNEGSKA (reference sequence).

This clonotype was counted between two and nine times. This chain connects TRBV6-2 or TRBV6-3 to TRBJ2-2, with TRBD2 as a possible D gene (6 bases). Trimming removed 4 bases at V and 4 bases at J, with 16 bases between. The CDR3 runs to 16 residues. Germline V CDR1 and CDR2: MNHEY, SVGEGT. The DNA of the CDR3 is TGTGCCAGCAGTTTCCCACGAAGCGGGCTCACCGGGGAGCTGTTTTTT. Its translation is CASSFPRSGLTGELFF.

A few counts support this clonotype. The chain couples TRBV10-3 to TRBJ2-3; 7 bases are shared with TRBD2. Unmatched junction bases numbered 14, after V lost 2 bases and J lost 3 bases. The germline V gene has CDR1 ENHRY and CDR2 SYGVKD. CDR3 length equals 18 residues. Here the CDR3 DNA reads TGTGCCATCAGTGAGCGAGCCGCCTTGCGGGAGTTGACAGATACGCAGTATTTT. Amino acid sequence: CAISERAALRELTDTQYF.

The chain employs TRBV20-1 and TRBJ1-5; TRBD1 is a possible D gene (6 bases). Trimming took off 0 bases at V and 1 base at J, with 13 bases between the two ends. CDR1 is DFQATT and CDR2 is SNEGSKA in the germline V gene (reference sequence). The CDR3 is made up of 16 amino acids. CDR3 sequence (DNA): TGCAGTGCTAGAGACCGGAGGAGGGGGAGCAATCAGCCCCAGCATTTT. Translated, it gives CSARDRRRGSNQPQHF.

This clonotype has just a few counts. The genes are TRBV12-3 or TRBV12-4 and TRBJ2-4; D possibly corresponds to TRBD1 (6 bases). CDR3 length: 13 amino acids. Between the trimmed V and J ends, which lost 3 bases and 7 bases, there was a span of 10 bases. The CDR3 DNA reads TGTGCCAGCAGTTTGCAGGGGATGAACATTCAGTACTTC. Translated, it gives CASSLQGMNIQYF.

For this clonotype: Mismatch with germline at one junction end may stem from a read error. This rearrangement joins TRBV2 to TRBJ2-2; D not certain. Germline CDR1 and CDR2: SNHLY and FYNNEI. This CDR3 has 13 residues. In nucleotides, the CDR3 is TGTGCCATCAGTGCCCCCAATACCGGGGAGCTGTTTTTT. The encoded protein is CAISAPNTGELFF.

This chain joins TRBV12-3 or TRBV12-4 and TRBJ1-5; D gene unclear. Trimming took off 4 bases at V and 5 bases at J, with 9 bases between the two ends. The CDR3 is 13 amino acids. The CDR3 sequence: CASSSTHDQPQHF. The CDR3 DNA is TGTGCCAGCAGTTCAACCCACGATCAGCCCCAGCATTTT.

This chain uses TRBV7-8 with TRBJ2-5, with unresolved D. Trimming left V 5 bases short and J 6 bases short, with 19 bases between. Germline V gene sequence: CDR1 SGHVS, CDR2 FQNEAQ. The CDR3 extends over 15 amino acids. The CDR3 DNA is TGTGCCAGCAGCCCTAGTGTGGGCTTGGGAAAGACCCAGTACTTC. Translation gives CASSPSVGLGKTQYF.

This clonotype turned up a few times. The V gene is TRBV28, the J gene TRBJ1-5, with D perhaps matching TRBD1 (6 bases). The CDR3 extends over 13 amino acids. From germline, CDR1 is MDHEN and CDR2 SYDVKM. V lost 11 bases and J 6 bases, leaving 17 bases between the germline ends. Here the CDR3 reads CAGNRGAGQPQHF. CDR3 nucleotides: TGTGCCGGAAACCGGGGGGCAGGTCAGCCCCAGCATTTT.

The chain is built from TRBV29-1 and TRBJ2-5; D is possibly TRBD1 (6 bases). CDR1 is SQVTM and CDR2 is ANQGSEA in the germline V gene. The length of the CDR3 is 13 residues. V was shortened by 6 bases and J by 4 bases, with 15 bases between the two germline ends. The CDR3 is CSVVTGISETQYF. The CDR3 nucleotides are TGCAGCGTAGTTACAGGGATTTCAGAGACCCAGTACTTC.